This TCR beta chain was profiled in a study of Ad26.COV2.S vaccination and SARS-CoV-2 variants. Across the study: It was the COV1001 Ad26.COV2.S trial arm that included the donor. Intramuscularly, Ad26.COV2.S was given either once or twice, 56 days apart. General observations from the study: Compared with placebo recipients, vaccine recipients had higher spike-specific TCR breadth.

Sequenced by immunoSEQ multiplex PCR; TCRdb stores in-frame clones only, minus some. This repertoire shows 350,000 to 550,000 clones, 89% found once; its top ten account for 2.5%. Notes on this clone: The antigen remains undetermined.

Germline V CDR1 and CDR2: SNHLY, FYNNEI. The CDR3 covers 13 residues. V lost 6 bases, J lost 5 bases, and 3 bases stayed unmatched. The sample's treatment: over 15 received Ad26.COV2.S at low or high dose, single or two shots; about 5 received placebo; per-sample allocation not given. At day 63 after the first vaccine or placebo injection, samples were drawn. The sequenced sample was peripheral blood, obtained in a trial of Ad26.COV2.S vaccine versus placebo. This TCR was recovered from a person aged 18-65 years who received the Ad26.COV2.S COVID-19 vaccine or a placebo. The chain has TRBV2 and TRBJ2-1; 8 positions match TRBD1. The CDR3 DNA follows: TGTGCCAGCAGCTCGACAGGGGACAATGAGCAGTTCTTC. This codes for CASSSTGDNEQFF. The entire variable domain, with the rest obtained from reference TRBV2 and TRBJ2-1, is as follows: EPEVTQTPSHQVTQMGQEVILRCVPISNHLYFYWYRQILGQKVEFLVSFYNNEISEKSEIFDDQFSVERPDGSNFTLKIRSTKLEDSAMYFCASSSTGDNEQFFGPGTRLTVL.